These 15 T cell receptor beta chains were sequenced from one sample in a study of shared clonotypes between healthy human individuals. Clones were sequenced by immunoSEQ multiplex PCR, and TCRdb holds only the in-frame ones, with some missing. The data hold approximately 620,000 clones, with more than 95% observed a single time. The material sequenced was naive CD4+ T cells sorted from blood. Documented subset: CD45RA+ positively selected. The receptors come from a woman in her twenties or thirties in good health.

The CDR3 sequence is CASSLAERPYGNEQFF. DNA for the CDR3: TGCGCCAGCAGCTTGGCCGAGAGACCCTACGGCAATGAGCAGTTCTTC. The chain is built from TRBV5-1 and TRBJ2-1, with D uncertain. The CDR3 loop spans 16 amino acids. Germline V gene lookup returns CDR1 SGHRS and CDR2 YFSETQ. Trimming pared 0 bases from V and 6 bases from J, leaving 16 bases between.

J is TRBJ1-1 and V is TRBV13; D not certain. Trimming removed 0 bases at V and 8 bases at J, with 1 base between. The CDR3 covers 10 residues. Germline CDR1 PRHDT, CDR2 FYEKMQ (reference sequence). The CDR3 reads CASSLGEAFF. The DNA for the CDR3 is TGTGCCAGCAGCTTAGGGGAAGCTTTCTTT.

J is TRBJ2-1 and V is TRBV15; tentatively, D is TRBD1 (6 bases). This CDR3 is built from 13 residues. CDR1 is LNHNV and CDR2 is YYDKDF in the germline V gene (reference sequence). V was pared by 5 bases and J by 7 bases, with 12 bases between. The CDR3 here is CATSPQGKNEQFF. As DNA, the CDR3 is TGTGCCACCAGCCCACAGGGAAAGAATGAGCAGTTCTTC.

This chain links TRBV11-2 with TRBJ1-1; D uncertain. Germline loops: CDR1 SGHAT, CDR2 FQNNGV. The CDR3 runs to 11 residues. V was cut by 7 bases and J by 4 bases, with 7 bases left in between. This CDR3 is CASTRGTEAFF. In DNA, the CDR3 is TGTGCCAGCACCCGAGGCACTGAAGCTTTCTTT.

This sequence joins TRBV5-1 and TRBJ1-1; 7 bases line up with TRBD1. Germline values: CDR1 SGHRS, CDR2 YFSETQ. J lost 3 bases, V lost 0 bases, and 8 bases had no gene match. CDR3 length equals 16 residues. The CDR3 sequence is CASSLDGGGLDTEAFF. The CDR3 DNA sequence: TGCGCCAGCAGCTTGGATGGAGGGGGCCTGGACACTGAAGCTTTCTTT.

This rearrangement joins TRBV7-2 to TRBJ2-7; the D gene is possibly TRBD2 (6 bases). Germline lookup yields CDR1 SGHTA and CDR2 FQGNSA. The CDR3 is 18 amino acids. The V gene lost 1 base and the J gene lost 5 bases, with 24 bases spanning the gap. The CDR3 sequence: CASSLGNRAGSWSHEQYF. In nucleotides, the CDR3 is TGTGCCAGCAGCTTAGGTAATAGGGCGGGGTCTTGGTCCCACGAGCAGTACTTC.

The genes are TRBV2 and TRBJ2-1; the match to TRBD2 covers 8 bases. The CDR3 runs 13 residues. Germline V lookup: CDR1 SNHLY, CDR2 FYNNEI. The V gene end was trimmed by 9 bases and the J gene end by 4 bases; junction bases not matched to a gene: 5. CDR3 protein: CASQGLEYNEQFF. The CDR3 nucleotides are TGTGCCAGTCAGGGACTAGAATACAATGAGCAGTTCTTC. The full variable domain, rest sourced from reference TRBV2 and TRBJ2-1, is EPEVTQTPSHQVTQMGQEVILRCVPISNHLYFYWYRQILGQKVEFLVSFYNNEISEKSEIFDDQFSVERPDGSNFTLKIRSTKLEDSAMYFCASQGLEYNEQFFGPGTRLTVL.

V is TRBV5-1 and J is TRBJ2-3; D is unclear. The CDR3 length is 13 residues. V was pared by 5 bases and J by 0 bases, with 7 bases between. Looked up from germline, CDR1 is SGHRS and CDR2 is YFSETQ. The CDR3 bases are TGCGCCAGCAGAAAGTATAGCACAGATACGCAGTATTTT. Protein: CASRKYSTDTQYF. The full variable domain, completed using reference TRBV5-1 and TRBJ2-3, is KAGVTQTPRYLIKTRGQQVTLSCSPISGHRSVSWYQQTPGQGLQFLFEYFSETQRNKGNFPGRFSGRQFSNSRSEMNVSTLELGDSALYLCASRKYSTDTQYFGPGTRLTVL.

Concerning this clone itself: Additional DNA sequences in this sample encode the identical CDR3. This chain uses TRBV9 with TRBJ2-7; 7 nucleotides match TRBD2. The ends lost 0 bases at V and 1 base at J; junction bases unmatched: 1. This CDR3 is built from 14 residues. CDR1 and CDR2 (germline): SGDLS, YYNGEE. CDR3 DNA sequence: TGTGCCAGCAGCGTAGGACTAGCTTCCTACGAGCAGTACTTC. Encoded protein: CASSVGLASYEQYF. Full variable domain (rest looked up from reference TRBV9 and TRBJ2-7): DSGVTQTPKHLITATGQRVTLRCSPRSGDLSVYWYQQSLDQGLQFLIQYYNGEERAKGNILERFSAQQFPDLHSELNLSSLELGDSALYFCASSVGLASYEQYFGPGTRLTVT.

The chain employs TRBV5-6 and TRBJ1-1; 9 nucleotides line up with TRBD1. Trimming cost V 6 bases and J 0 bases; bases outside gene matches: 9. Germline loops: CDR1 SGHDT, CDR2 YYEEEE. The CDR3 contains 16 residues. The DNA for the CDR3 is TGTGCCAGCACAAACAGGGGGCGGGCGTTGAACACTGAAGCTTTCTTT. Translating it yields CASTNRGRALNTEAFF.

V gene TRBV2 combines with J gene TRBJ2-3; D is perhaps TRBD1 (5 bases). Germline values: CDR1 SNHLY, CDR2 FYNNEI. Trimming removed 8 bases from V and 2 bases from J, with 14 bases in between. The CDR3 has 14 residues. The CDR3 sequence: CASGAPASTDTQYF. In DNA, the CDR3 is TGTGCCAGCGGGGCTCCCGCCTCCACAGATACGCAGTATTTT. The entire variable domain, with the rest obtained from reference TRBV2 and TRBJ2-3, is as follows: EPEVTQTPSHQVTQMGQEVILRCVPISNHLYFYWYRQILGQKVEFLVSFYNNEISEKSEIFDDQFSVERPDGSNFTLKIRSTKLEDSAMYFCASGAPASTDTQYFGPGTRLTVL.

The chain employs TRBV5-1 and TRBJ2-1; 14 bases are a match to TRBD2. CDR3 length equals 16 residues. With 3 bases clipped from V and 10 bases from J, the junction kept 9 bases outside the gene matches. Germline CDR1 and CDR2: SGHRS and YFSETQ. The CDR3 sequence is CASSSGTSGSTKEQFF. CDR3 bases: TGCGCCAGCAGCTCCGGGACTAGCGGGAGTACGAAGGAGCAGTTCTTC.

The J gene is TRBJ2-1, the V gene TRBV19, with D maybe TRBD1 (6 bases). The CDR3 consists of 16 residues. From germline, CDR1 is LNHDA and CDR2 SQIVND (reference sequence). V dropped 9 bases and J dropped 6 bases, with 24 bases sitting between them. The CDR3 protein is CARAVDSEAGGNEQFF. The CDR3, as DNA: TGTGCCAGGGCGGTGGACAGTGAGGCGGGTGGCAATGAGCAGTTCTTC.

The CDR3 DNA sequence: TGCGCCAGCACCAAGCTAGGACTAGCTTCCCGCTACGAGCAGTACTTC. Its protein is CASTKLGLASRYEQYF. The chain recombines TRBV10-1 with TRBJ2-7; TRBD2 agrees at 8 bases. V gave up 7 bases and J gave up 3 bases; unmatched junction bases: 14. The germline V gene has CDR1 WNHNN and CDR2 SYGVQD (reference sequence). The CDR3 loop spans 16 amino acids.

This chain uses TRBV28 with TRBJ1-5; the match to TRBD1 covers 7 bases. V lost 5 bases to trimming and J lost 7 bases; unmatched junction nucleotides: 11. The CDR3 consists of 15 residues. The germline V gene has CDR1 MDHEN and CDR2 SYDVKM. CDR3 region: CASSNPPGGTQPQHF. CDR3 coding DNA: TGTGCCAGCAGTAACCCACCAGGGGGGACGCAGCCCCAGCATTTT.